These 32 T cell receptor beta chains came from one sample sequenced in a study of cytotoxic CD8 clonotypes in ibrutinib-treated CLL. TCRdb's table, derived via immunoSEQ multiplex PCR, lists solely in-frame clones and lacks some. The sample gives about 50,000 clones, approximately 87% of which show up once; around 20% is in the top ten. Sequencing was performed on PBMCs, taken after 24 months of ibrutinib treatment. The receptors come from a human donor with chronic lymphocytic leukemia.

This chain connects TRBV27 to TRBJ2-6; D might be TRBD1 or TRBD2, each matching 5 bases. Trimming removed 6 bases from V and 2 bases from J, with 17 bases in between. The CDR3 is made up of 17 amino acids. Germline V lookup: CDR1 MNHEY, CDR2 SMNVEV (reference sequence). In DNA, the CDR3 is TGTGCCAGCAGCCGAACCTCCGGGACCACTGGGGCCAACGTCCTGACTTTC. This encodes CASSRTSGTTGANVLTF.

The genes are TRBV5-5 and TRBJ1-2; D not resolved. V was clipped by 4 bases and J by 10 bases, with 14 bases between them. Germline loops: CDR1 SGHKS, CDR2 YYEKEE (reference sequence). The CDR3 length is 12 residues. CDR3 DNA: TGTGCCAGCAGCCGGGGTCGAACAGACTACACCTTC. Translating gives CASSRGRTDYTF. Complete variable domain (other parts from reference TRBV5-5 and TRBJ1-2): DAGVTQSPTHLIKTRGQQVTLRCSPISGHKSVSWYQQVLGQGPQFIFQYYEKEERGRGNFPDRFSARQFPNYSSELNVNALLLGDSALYLCASSRGRTDYTFGSGTRLTVV.

The CDR3 here is CASSLDGQGAADTQYF. The CDR3 DNA is TGCGCCAGCAGCTTGGACGGACAGGGGGCGGCAGATACGCAGTATTTT. The J gene is TRBJ2-3, the V gene TRBV5-1; TRBD1 matches 11 bases. The germline gives CDR1 SGHRS, CDR2 YFSETQ. The CDR3 runs 16 residues. With V trimmed by 0 bases and J by 4 bases, 4 bases remained unmatched.

The chain has TRBV19 and TRBJ2-7; TRBD2 aligns across 10 bases. There are 15 residues in the CDR3. Per the germline V gene, CDR1 is LNHDA and CDR2 is SQIVND (reference sequence). With 1 base clipped from V and 6 bases from J, the junction kept 6 bases outside the gene matches. CDR3 amino acids: CASSIVESGRGEQYF. CDR3 in DNA: TGTGCCAGTAGTATAGTAGAAAGCGGGAGGGGCGAGCAGTACTTC.

V is TRBV18 and J is TRBJ2-7; possible D gene TRBD1, 5 bases. V gave up 3 bases and J gave up 0 bases, with 12 bases separating them. CDR3 length: 15 amino acids. CDR1 is KGHSH and CDR2 is LQKENI in the germline V gene. The CDR3 DNA reads as TGTGCCAGCTCACCCGTGGACATTACCTCCTACGAGCAGTACTTC. It translates to CASSPVDITSYEQYF.

The J gene is TRBJ2-1, the V gene TRBV11-2; TRBD2 might be the D (5 bases). Trimming cost V 5 bases and J 2 bases, with 16 bases left between them. Germline-derived CDR1 and CDR2 are SGHAT and FQNNGV. The CDR3 sequence is 16 residues long. The CDR3 reads CASSPLAGAAYNEQFF. The CDR3 DNA sequence: TGTGCCAGCAGCCCCCTGGCGGGCGCCGCCTACAATGAGCAGTTCTTC.

The gene calls are TRBV5-1 and TRBJ1-2; no clear D. The V gene lost 0 bases and the J gene lost 0 bases, with 6 bases spanning the gap. The germline gives CDR1 SGHRS, CDR2 YFSETQ. The CDR3 spans 14 residues. The CDR3 DNA is TGCGCCAGCAGCTTGGACGGGACTAACTATGGCTACACCTTC. Translation: CASSLDGTNYGYTF. Using reference TRBV5-1 and TRBJ1-2 for the parts outside the CDR3, the full variable domain is KAGVTQTPRYLIKTRGQQVTLSCSPISGHRSVSWYQQTPGQGLQFLFEYFSETQRNKGNFPGRFSGRQFSNSRSEMNVSTLELGDSALYLCASSLDGTNYGYTFGSGTRLTVV.

Here the CDR3 reads CASSPYEAGGPTGELFF. The CDR3 nucleotides are TGTGCCAGCAGCCCCTACGAAGCGGGAGGACCCACCGGGGAGCTGTTTTTT. This rearrangement joins TRBV9 to TRBJ2-2; 9 nucleotides match TRBD2. This CDR3 is built from 17 residues. Germline values: CDR1 SGDLS, CDR2 YYNGEE. V shed 4 bases, J shed 4 bases, and the junction held 11 bases outside the gene matches.

The chain combines TRBV10-3 with TRBJ2-6; D might be TRBD1 (5 bases). CDR3 size: 17 residues. The germline gives CDR1 ENHRY, CDR2 SYGVKD. V was cut by 0 bases and J by 2 bases, with 11 bases left in between. The CDR3 here is CAISESGRATGANVLTF. The CDR3 region has the DNA TGTGCCATCAGTGAGTCTGGCAGGGCTACTGGGGCCAACGTCCTGACTTTC.

The chain combines TRBV16 with TRBJ2-1, with unresolved D. V dropped 1 base and J dropped 0 bases, with 1 base sitting between them. The CDR3 contains 13 residues. Germline CDR1 and CDR2: KGHSY and FQNENV. CDR3 residues: CASSQYSYNEQFF. CDR3 nucleotides: TGTGCCAGCAGCCAATACTCCTACAATGAGCAGTTCTTC.

The CDR3 sequence: CASSEGLAGPQETQYF. CDR3 in DNA: TGCGCCAGCAGCGAGGGACTAGCGGGCCCCCAAGAGACCCAGTACTTC. This rearrangement joins TRBV10-1 to TRBJ2-5; TRBD2 agrees at 12 bases. Trimming at V came to 6 bases and at J to 1 base, leaving 6 bases not matched to a gene. The germline gives CDR1 WNHNN, CDR2 SYGVQD (reference sequence). This CDR3 comprises 16 residues.

CDR3 nucleotides: TGTGCCAGCAGCCAGAGGGGCACTGAAGCTTTCTTT. This codes for CASSQRGTEAFF. V and J are TRBV7-8 and TRBJ1-1; TRBD1 might be the D (5 bases). The germline CDR1 and CDR2 sequences are SGHVS and FQNEAQ. CDR3 length: 12 residues. V was cut by 5 bases and J by 4 bases, with 8 bases left in between.

As DNA, the CDR3 is TGTGCCAGCAGCCAAGACCCTGAGGGGACAAGCCCCCGCGAGCAGTACTTC. Residues: CASSQDPEGTSPREQYF. The chain recombines TRBV4-2 with TRBJ2-7; the D gene is possibly TRBD1 (6 bases). The CDR3 spans 17 residues. Germline CDR1 and CDR2: LGHNA and YNFKEQ. Trimming removed 0 bases from V and 6 bases from J, with 21 bases in between.

This sequence joins TRBV4-1 and TRBJ1-1; D call uncertain. V was pared by 1 base and J by 1 base, with 4 bases between. The CDR3 is made up of 13 amino acids. CDR1 is MGHRA and CDR2 is YSYEKL in the germline V gene. In DNA, the CDR3 is TGCGCCAGCAGCCAAGTTAGGAACACTGAAGCTTTCTTT. Amino acid sequence: CASSQVRNTEAFF.

J is TRBJ2-1 and V is TRBV7-9, with TRBD1 matching over 9 bases. Trimming took 5 bases from V and 4 from J; bases not matched to a gene: 6. The CDR3 runs 15 residues. Germline CDR1 reads SEHNR; CDR2 reads FQNEAQ (reference sequence). In nucleotides, the CDR3 is TGTGCCAGCAGCAAGCCGGGACAGGGATACAATGAGCAGTTCTTC. It yields the protein CASSKPGQGYNEQFF.

The CDR3 sequence is CAIRTGAGDEQYF. The CDR3, as DNA: TGTGCCATCAGAACCGGGGCCGGGGACGAGCAGTACTTC. The V gene is TRBV10-3, the J gene TRBJ2-7; D may match TRBD1 or TRBD2 (5 bases each). Germline-derived CDR1 and CDR2 are ENHRY and SYGVKD. The V end lost 6 bases, the J end lost 5 bases, and 14 bases lay between the germline ends. The CDR3 loop spans 13 amino acids.

The genes are TRBV13 and TRBJ2-2; a possible D gene is TRBD2 (6 bases). This CDR3 is built from 15 residues. CDR1 PRHDT and CDR2 FYEKMQ come from the germline V gene (reference sequence). Trimming stripped 4 bases from V and 1 base from J, with 10 bases between. The CDR3 is CASSSFGGNTGELFF. The CDR3 coding sequence is TGTGCCAGCAGCTCCTTCGGGGGGAACACCGGGGAGCTGTTTTTT.

The rearrangement links TRBV6-5 to TRBJ2-7, with 9 nucleotides matching TRBD1. In germline, CDR1 is MNHEY, CDR2 SVGAGI. This CDR3 has 15 residues. The trim removed 6 bases at V and 6 bases at J, leaving 12 bases unmatched. In DNA form, the CDR3 reads TGTGCCAGCAGATCTGACAGGGGGTGGATGGGCGAGCAGTACTTC. Translated: CASRSDRGWMGEQYF.

This sequence joins TRBV13 and TRBJ2-3; the match to TRBD2 covers 7 bases. This CDR3 is 14 amino acids long. Germline CDR1 is PRHDT and CDR2 is FYEKMQ (reference sequence). With V trimmed by 4 bases and J by 6 bases, 7 bases remained unmatched. CDR3 sequence (DNA): TGTGCCAGCAGCTCTCCCCTGGGGGGGGATACGCAGTATTTT. Protein product: CASSSPLGGDTQYF.

The V and J genes are TRBV7-6 and TRBJ2-2; a weak D match, TRBD1 (5 bases). This CDR3 region has 16 residues. CDR1 and CDR2 from the germline V gene are SGHVS and FNYEAQ. Trimming left V 1 base short and J 5 bases short, with 14 bases between. CDR3 protein: CASSLGPQGVTGELFF. CDR3 in DNA: TGTGCCAGCAGCTTAGGACCTCAGGGCGTGACCGGGGAGCTGTTTTTT.

This clone was observed a handful of times. This chain uses TRBV5-1 with TRBJ2-5; 8 nucleotides agree with TRBD1. With 4 bases clipped from V and 2 bases from J, the junction kept 16 bases outside the gene matches. The CDR3 loop spans 18 amino acids. Germline V gene sequence: CDR1 SGHRS, CDR2 YFSETQ. The CDR3, as DNA: TGCGCCAGCAGCACGGCTAGGGGACAGGTGTTTGCACAAGAGACCCAGTACTTC. Protein product: CASSTARGQVFAQETQYF.

The chain is built from TRBV5-4 and TRBJ2-7; D gene ambiguous. Trimming removed 0 bases from V and 3 bases from J, with 7 bases in between. Germline V gene sequence: CDR1 SGHNT, CDR2 YYREEE (reference sequence). CDR3 length equals 13 residues. CDR3: CASSLDVNYEQYF. For the CDR3, the DNA is TGTGCCAGCAGCTTGGACGTTAACTACGAGCAGTACTTC.

CDR3 region: CASSRGPQETQYF. The CDR3 DNA reads TGTGCCAGCAGCCGGGGACCACAAGAGACCCAGTACTTC. The chain joins TRBV11-3 to TRBJ2-5; TRBD1 or TRBD2 may be the D gene (5 bases each). This CDR3 contains 13 residues. The germline CDR1 and CDR2 sequences are SGHNT and YENEEA. The V and J ends lost 5 bases and 2 bases respectively, with 9 bases between them.

This rearrangement joins TRBV5-8 to TRBJ2-5; a weak D match, TRBD2 (5 bases). Germline CDR1 reads SGHTS; CDR2 reads YDEGEE. The V and J ends lost 6 bases and 0 bases respectively, with 21 bases between them. The CDR3 runs 17 residues. The CDR3 DNA reads TGTGCCAGCAACCACGCCCGGGCCGGGATAGACCAAGAGACCCAGTACTTC. Its translation: CASNHARAGIDQETQYF. Together with reference TRBV5-8 and TRBJ2-5, the CDR3 gives the full variable domain: EAGVTQSPTHLIKTRGQQATLRCSPISGHTSVYWYQQALGLGLQFLLWYDEGEERNRGNFPPRFSGRQFPNYSSELNVNALELEDSALYLCASNHARAGIDQETQYFGPGTRLLVL.

The chain is built from TRBV5-6 and TRBJ2-7; D might be TRBD1 (7 bases). CDR3 length: 13 residues. The V end lost 4 bases, the J end lost 2 bases, and 10 bases lay between the germline ends. The V gene's germline CDR1 is SGHDT and CDR2 YYEEEE. The CDR3 DNA follows: TGTGCCAGCAGCCGGGGGACAGCCTACGAGCAGTACTTC. It codes for CASSRGTAYEQYF.

The CDR3 coding sequence is TGTGCCAGCAGGACTAGCGGGAATGTAGATACGCAGTATTTT. Translating it yields CASRTSGNVDTQYF. V usage is TRBV6-5 and J usage is TRBJ2-3; 11 bases are a match to TRBD2. V lost 6 bases and J lost 5; bases outside the gene matches: 4. CDR1 is MNHEY and CDR2 is SVGAGI in the germline V gene. The CDR3 is 14 residues long.

The chain employs TRBV2 and TRBJ2-2; possibly TRBD2 for D (5 bases). Trimming took 8 bases from V and 6 from J, leaving 10 bases between them. From germline, CDR1 is SNHLY and CDR2 FYNNEI. The CDR3 sequence is 12 residues long. The CDR3, as DNA: TGTGCCAGCCGGGGAACGGCCGGGGAGCTGTTTTTT. This gives the protein CASRGTAGELFF. The whole variable domain, filled in from reference TRBV2 and TRBJ2-2, reads EPEVTQTPSHQVTQMGQEVILRCVPISNHLYFYWYRQILGQKVEFLVSFYNNEISEKSEIFDDQFSVERPDGSNFTLKIRSTKLEDSAMYFCASRGTAGELFFGEGSRLTVL.

The sample holds one count of this clone. The chain is built from TRBV18 and TRBJ1-5; D uncertain. Germline V gene sequence: CDR1 KGHSH, CDR2 LQKENI. The V gene lost 2 bases and the J gene lost 3 bases, with 11 bases spanning the gap. The CDR3 has 15 residues. The CDR3 DNA is TGTGCCAGCTCACCATCTAAGGGATTCAATCAGCCCCAGCATTTT. It specifies CASSPSKGFNQPQHF.

J is TRBJ1-2 and V is TRBV10-3, with a tentative D call TRBD1 (6 bases). V lost 10 bases, J lost 4 bases, and 16 bases lay in between. This CDR3 comprises 13 residues. CDR1 and CDR2 (germline): ENHRY, SYGVKD. This chain's CDR3 is CATWEGRGYGYTF. For the CDR3, the DNA is TGTGCCACCTGGGAGGGCAGGGGCTATGGCTACACCTTC.

This clone was counted between two and nine times. This sequence joins TRBV27 and TRBJ2-1; D remains unclear. The CDR3 is 16 amino acids. The germline V gene has CDR1 MNHEY and CDR2 SMNVEV (reference sequence). Trimming pared 6 bases from V and 8 bases from J, leaving 23 bases between. The CDR3 sequence: CASSPSPHRGIDEQFF. In nucleotides, the CDR3 is TGTGCCAGCAGCCCCTCTCCCCACCGAGGAATAGATGAGCAGTTCTTC.

The rearrangement uses TRBV5-1 and TRBJ2-5, with 7 bases identical to TRBD2. The CDR3 has 14 residues. The germline CDR1 and CDR2 sequences are SGHRS and YFSETQ. V gave up 1 base and J gave up 2 bases; unmatched junction bases: 2. The CDR3 DNA reads as TGCGCCAGCAGCTTGACTAGCGTGCAAGAGACCCAGTACTTC. Its protein is CASSLTSVQETQYF.

V gene TRBV9 combines with J gene TRBJ2-7; 7 nucleotides align to TRBD2. Trimming removed 2 bases from V and 5 bases from J; junction bases left unmatched: 7. This CDR3 comprises 14 residues. Germline V gene lookup returns CDR1 SGDLS and CDR2 YYNGEE. CDR3 sequence: CASSVSGTTDEQYF. The CDR3 bases are TGTGCCAGCAGCGTCTCCGGGACTACCGACGAGCAGTACTTC.